This T cell receptor (beta chain) was captured in a study of blood T cell repertoires in COVID-19. Study overall: PBMCs, B-cell-depleted T cells, or T cells were the source of the cDNA or gDNA that made up the material.

V was trimmed by 0 bases and J by 0 bases, leaving 7 bases between them. The CDR3 runs to 15 residues. The germline V gene encodes CDR1 SGDLS and CDR2 YYNGEE. Profiled with immunoSEQ multiplex PCR; TCRdb holds only in-frame clones, not every one. The data hold about 140,000 clones, with 84% observed a single time. The specimen sequenced was peripheral blood. This receptor was taken from a man aged 55 to 70 with active or convalescent COVID-19. This sequence joins TRBV9 and TRBJ1-5, with D uncertain. The CDR3 loop is CASSVAGLSNQPQHF. DNA of the CDR3: TGTGCCAGCAGCGTAGCAGGACTTAGCAATCAGCCCCAGCATTTT.